A selection of T cell receptor beta chains follows, all from one sample in a study of blood T cells in healthy people across ages. MiXCR, applied by TCRdb to the 5' RACE reads, yields one record per CDR3 protein. The table has around 780,000 distinct CDR3 sequences, around 24% seen once; the top ten hold approximately 2.9%. This sample was also put to use in a study of T cells of mothers and their children.

The material sequenced was blood. These receptors all come from a boy aged 10-17 years in good health. CDR3s include the opening cysteine and the closing phenylalanine or tryptophan. Fields, in order: J gene, clone size, CDR3 length, D gene, V gene, CDR3 DNA, CDR3 protein. The D gene is left open where the match is weak. A clone size is listed for some rows: how often the clone was seen (once, few, many), or a class if it is expanded.

TRBJ2-1	-	14	TRBD2	TRBV5-1	TGCGCCAGCGGACTAGCGGGGGGATACAATGAGCAGTTCTTC	CASGLAGGYNEQFF
TRBJ1-2	-	15	-	TRBV5-1	TGCGCCAGCAACCTACAGGGATTTGGAGAGAATGGCTACACCTTC	CASNLQGFGENGYTF
TRBJ1-6	-	14	-	TRBV5-6	TGTGCCAGCAGCACGGACTATTATAATTCACCTCTCTACTTT	CASSTDYYNSPLYF
TRBJ1-4	-	12	TRBD1	TRBV28	TGTGCCACCCCCGGCCTCCGGGACAGGGAGGTTTTT	CATPGLRDREVF
TRBJ2-7	-	13	-	TRBV6-5	TGTGCCAGCAGCTCCGCCACTGGGTACGAGCAGTACTTC	CASSSATGYEQYF
TRBJ1-1	-	14	-	TRBV5-1	TGCGCCAGCAGCCCCTCGGGCGACAACACTGAAGCTTTCTTT	CASSPSGDNTEAFF
TRBJ2-1	-	15	TRBD2	TRBV28	TGTGCCAGCAGTTTACTAGCGGGGGCCAGGGGTGAGCAGTTCTTC	CASSLLAGARGEQFF
TRBJ2-5	few	16	-	TRBV29-1	TGCAGCGTTGAGGCGATACAGCCACCTCCTCAAGAGACCCAGTACTTC	CSVEAIQPPPQETQYF
TRBJ2-5	few	11	-	TRBV28	TGTGCCAGCAGTCGGACAGCGGCCCAGTACTTC	CASSRTAAQYF
TRBJ1-1	-	13	-	TRBV12-3/TRBV12-4	TGTGCCAGCAGGAAGGGGGATTTGGGAGAAGCTTTCTTT	CASRKGDLGEAFF
TRBJ2-5	-	13	-	TRBV18	TGTGCCAGCTCACCTACCACCCAAGAGACCCAGTACTTC	CASSPTTQETQYF
TRBJ1-1	-	14	-	TRBV5-1	TGCGCCAGCAGCTTGGACGTGACAGCCACCGAAGCTTTCTTT	CASSLDVTATEAFF
TRBJ1-6	few	17	-	TRBV9	TGTGCCAGCAGCGGACCGGAGGGTGGCCTGAGTGATTCACCCCTCCACTTT	CASSGPEGGLSDSPLHF
TRBJ2-5	many	15	TRBD2	TRBV20-1	TGCAGTGCCTTAGAGGGTCTAGCGGGGGGAGAGACCCAGTACTTC	CSALEGLAGGETQYF
TRBJ2-7	once	13	-	TRBV29-1	TGCAGCGTTGGGGGTGGAGGAGGCTACGAGCAGTACTTC	CSVGGGGGYEQYF
TRBJ1-3	-	14	-	TRBV5-1	TGCGCCAGCAGCCCGGACGGCTCTGGAAACACCATATATTTT	CASSPDGSGNTIYF
TRBJ2-5	-	16	-	TRBV6-1	TGTGCCAGCAGCCAACCGGCGGGACCAACAAAAGAGACCCAGTACTTC	CASSQPAGPTKETQYF
TRBJ2-2	-	15	-	TRBV6-1	TGTGCCAGCAGGTCCCGGGGTGGGAACACCGGGGAGCTGTTTTTT	CASRSRGGNTGELFF
TRBJ1-2	few	16	-	TRBV6-5	TGTGCCAGCAGTTACTCGAACGCCTTCTCGACCTATGGCTACACCTTC	CASSYSNAFSTYGYTF
TRBJ2-2	-	17	-	TRBV5-1	TGCGCCAGCAGCTTGGTCAACCCCGTCGGATGGGCCGGGGAGCTGTTTTTT	CASSLVNPVGWAGELFF
TRBJ2-5	few	15	-	TRBV20-1	TGCAGCGCTAGAGATCCCCTGCAGGGTCTAGAGACCCAGTACTTC	CSARDPLQGLETQYF
TRBJ2-5	-	12	-	TRBV6-2/TRBV6-3	TGTGCCAGCGGACTGGCCCCCGGGACCCAGTACTTC	CASGLAPGTQYF
TRBJ2-1	-	16	TRBD1	TRBV3-1	TGTGCCAGCAGCCAAGGACAGGGGCCCCTCGGGAATGAGCAGTTCTTC	CASSQGQGPLGNEQFF
TRBJ1-4	-	16	-	TRBV12-5	TGTGCTAGTGGTTTGGCCGTGGGGGAGGCTAATGAAAAACTGTTTTTT	CASGLAVGEANEKLFF
TRBJ1-5	-	12	-	TRBV29-1	TGCAGCGTTGGAAACAGCAATCAGCCCCAGCATTTT	CSVGNSNQPQHF
TRBJ1-5	few	14	TRBD1	TRBV28	TGTGCCAGCAGTTTAACAGGGGGCTGGAGGCCCCAGCATTTT	CASSLTGGWRPQHF